Below, one T cell receptor beta chain is given with its context. The CDR3 spans 12 residues. Unmatched junction bases numbered 4, after V lost 0 bases and J lost 12 bases. These data are taken from a study of blood T cell repertoires in COVID-19. Background on the study: The United States, Italy and Spain supplied acute and convalescent COVID-19 samples. PBMCs, B-cell-depleted T cells, or T cells provided the cDNA or gDNA that made up the material.

Authors' methods: Counts of nucleated cells, estimated from reference gene primer amplification, were obtained. Profiled with immunoSEQ multiplex PCR; TCRdb holds only in-frame clones, not every one. For V, J and clone size, that table is used; D and trimming come from the DNA. The repertoire consists of around 120,000 clones, with 70% to 90% occurring once and the leading ten covering approximately 8%. The chain has TRBV12-3 or TRBV12-4 and TRBJ1-2; 7 bases map to TRBD1. This receptor was obtained from a middle-aged man with acute or convalescent COVID-19. Sequenced: peripheral blood. The CDR3 here is CASSLASRGHTF. CDR3 DNA: TGTGCCAGCAGTTTAGCGTCGAGGGGGCACACCTTC.